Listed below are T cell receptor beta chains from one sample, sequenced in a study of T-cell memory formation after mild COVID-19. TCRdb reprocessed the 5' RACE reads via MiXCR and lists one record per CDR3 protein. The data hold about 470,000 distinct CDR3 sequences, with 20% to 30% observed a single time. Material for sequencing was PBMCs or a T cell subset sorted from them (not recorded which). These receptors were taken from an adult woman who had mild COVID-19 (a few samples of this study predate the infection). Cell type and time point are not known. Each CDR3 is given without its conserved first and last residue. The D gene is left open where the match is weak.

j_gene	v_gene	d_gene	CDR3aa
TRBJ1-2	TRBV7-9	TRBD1	ASSLVGGVWRGYT
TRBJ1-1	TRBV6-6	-	ASSYGTIAEAF
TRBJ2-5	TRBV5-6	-	ASSTDLTGEGQETQY
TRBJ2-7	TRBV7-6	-	ASSLSPLLGATLPNYYEQY
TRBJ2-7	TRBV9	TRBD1	ASSEGQVTAYEQY
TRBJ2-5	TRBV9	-	ASSAHTTRQETQY
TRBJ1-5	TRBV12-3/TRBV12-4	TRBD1	ASSRTGVGNQPQH
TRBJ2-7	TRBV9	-	ASSVGGALNEQY
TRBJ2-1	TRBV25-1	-	ASKIGSYNEQF
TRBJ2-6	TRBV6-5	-	ASSYSGKSGANVLT
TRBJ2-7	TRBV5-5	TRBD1	ASSPIVPGQGPLGQY
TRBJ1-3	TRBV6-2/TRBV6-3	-	ASATGPGNTIY
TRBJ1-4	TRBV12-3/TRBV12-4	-	ASSFRQAANEKLF
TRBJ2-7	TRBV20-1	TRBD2	SAAGLAEVYEQY
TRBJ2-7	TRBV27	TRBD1	ASSFANPGGPLYEQY
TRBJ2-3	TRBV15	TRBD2	ATSSYSGGAGTDTQY
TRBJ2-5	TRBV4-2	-	ASSQQGPGETQY